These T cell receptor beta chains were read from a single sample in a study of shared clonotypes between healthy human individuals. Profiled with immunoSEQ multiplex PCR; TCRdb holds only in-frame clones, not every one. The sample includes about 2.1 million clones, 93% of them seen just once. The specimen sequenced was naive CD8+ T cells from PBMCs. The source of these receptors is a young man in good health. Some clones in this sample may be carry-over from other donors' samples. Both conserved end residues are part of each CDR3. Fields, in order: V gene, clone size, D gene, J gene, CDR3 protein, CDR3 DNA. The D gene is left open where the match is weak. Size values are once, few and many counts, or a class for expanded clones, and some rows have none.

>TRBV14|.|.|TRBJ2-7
CASSHQDSYEQYF
TGTGCCAGCAGCCACCAGGACTCCTACGAGCAGTACTTC
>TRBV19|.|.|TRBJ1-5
CASRRQDYSNQPQHF
TGTGCCAGTCGACGCCAGGATTATAGCAATCAGCCCCAGCATTTT
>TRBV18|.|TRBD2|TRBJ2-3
CASSPPGLAGITDTQYF
TGTGCCAGCTCACCACCGGGACTAGCGGGAATTACAGATACGCAGTATTTT
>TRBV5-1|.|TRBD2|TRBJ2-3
CASSPMQREGTDTQYF
TGCGCCAGCAGCCCCATGCAGCGGGAGGGTACAGATACGCAGTATTTT
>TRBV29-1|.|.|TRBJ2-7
CSVLSGSYEQYF
TGCAGCGTTCTCTCCGGGTCCTACGAGCAGTACTTC
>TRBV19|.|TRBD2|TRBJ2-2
CASSIWPAASGLNTGELFF
TGTGCCAGTAGTATTTGGCCCGCGGCTAGCGGCCTCAACACCGGGGAGCTGTTTTTT
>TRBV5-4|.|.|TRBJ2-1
CASSLRVGQRDEQFF
TGTGCCAGCAGCCTGCGGGTAGGACAGCGGGATGAGCAGTTCTTC
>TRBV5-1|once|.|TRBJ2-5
CASSMMGQQETQYF
TGCGCCAGCAGCATGATGGGGCAACAAGAGACCCAGTACTTC
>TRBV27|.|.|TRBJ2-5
CASSRLLGETQYF
TGTGCCAGCAGTCGCCTTTTAGGGGAGACCCAGTACTTC
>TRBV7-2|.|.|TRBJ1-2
CASSVPDGKTYGYTF
TGTGCCAGCAGCGTACCAGACGGAAAGACCTATGGCTACACCTTC
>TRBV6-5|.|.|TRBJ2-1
CASSYVEGSYNEQFF
TGTGCCAGCAGTTACGTGGAGGGGTCCTACAATGAGCAGTTCTTC
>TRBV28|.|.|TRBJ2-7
CASSLGAGSGEQYF
TGTGCCAGCAGTCTAGGTGCGGGTAGCGGCGAGCAGTACTTC
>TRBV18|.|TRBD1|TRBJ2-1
CASSPAKGAGADEQFF
TGTGCCAGCTCGCCAGCAAAGGGGGCTGGGGCGGATGAGCAGTTCTTC
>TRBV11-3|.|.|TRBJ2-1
CASSPDPYNEQFF
TGTGCCAGCAGCCCGGACCCATACAATGAGCAGTTCTTC
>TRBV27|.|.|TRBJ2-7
CASSVGDGNSYEQYF
TGTGCCAGCAGTGTGGGGGATGGGAATAGCTACGAGCAGTACTTC
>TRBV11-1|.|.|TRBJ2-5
CASSPFWTGETQYF
TGTGCCAGCAGCCCCTTCTGGACTGGGGAGACCCAGTACTTC
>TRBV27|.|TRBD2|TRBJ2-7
CASSLLAGPRYEQYF
TGTGCCAGCAGTTTGCTAGCGGGCCCCCGCTACGAGCAGTACTTC
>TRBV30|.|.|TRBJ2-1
CAWRSIGGREQFF
TGTGCCTGGAGGTCCATCGGGGGCAGGGAGCAGTTCTTC
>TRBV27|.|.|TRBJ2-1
CASSLSRGSREQFF
TGTGCCAGCAGTTTATCGAGAGGGAGTCGTGAGCAGTTCTTC
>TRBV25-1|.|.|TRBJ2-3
CATSRDTQYF
TGTGCCACCTCCCGGGATACGCAGTATTTT
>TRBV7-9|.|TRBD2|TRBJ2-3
CASSLLSGRAPNTDTQYF
TGTGCCAGCAGCTTACTCAGCGGGAGGGCCCCTAACACAGATACGCAGTATTTT
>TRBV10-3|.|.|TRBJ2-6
CAISPGSSGANVLTF
TGTGCCATCAGTCCCGGCAGCTCTGGGGCCAACGTCCTGACTTTC
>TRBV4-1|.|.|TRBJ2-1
CASSQDGPPGSYNEQFF
TGCGCCAGCAGCCAGGATGGACCCCCCGGATCCTACAATGAGCAGTTCTTC
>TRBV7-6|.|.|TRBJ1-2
CASSPGGQGANYGYTF
TGTGCCAGCAGCCCCGGGGGGCAGGGCGCTAACTATGGCTACACCTTC
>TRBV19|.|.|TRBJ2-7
CASNYRERYEQYF
TGTGCCAGTAACTACAGGGAAAGGTACGAGCAGTACTTC
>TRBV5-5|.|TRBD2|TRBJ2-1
CASSRPQREGFNEQFF
TGTGCCAGCAGCCGTCCCCAGCGGGAGGGCTTCAATGAGCAGTTCTTC
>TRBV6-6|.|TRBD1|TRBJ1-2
CASSYSGQGVNYGYTF
TGTGCCAGCAGTTACTCGGGACAGGGGGTGAACTATGGCTACACCTTC
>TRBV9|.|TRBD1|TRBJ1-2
CASSVGDRGLYGYTF
TGTGCCAGCAGCGTAGGTGACAGGGGGCTCTACGGCTACACCTTC
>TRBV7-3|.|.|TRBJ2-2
CASSLMGRGTINTGELFF
TGTGCCAGCAGCTTAATGGGGCGCGGGACAATTAACACCGGGGAGCTGTTTTTT
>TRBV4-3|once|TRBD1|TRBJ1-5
CASSQDRRQGALQPQHF
TGCGCCAGCAGCCAAGACCGTCGACAGGGGGCCCTTCAGCCCCAGCATTTT
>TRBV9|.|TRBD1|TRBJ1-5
CASSGPDRGGQPQHF
TGTGCCAGCAGCGGACCGGACAGGGGCGGTCAGCCCCAGCATTTT
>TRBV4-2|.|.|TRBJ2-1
CASSPSVRGPSSYNEQFF
TGTGCCAGCAGCCCCTCAGTCCGGGGCCCAAGCTCCTACAATGAGCAGTTCTTC
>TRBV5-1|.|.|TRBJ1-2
CASSLGQLNGYTF
TGCGCCAGCAGCTTGGGACAGTTAAATGGCTACACCTTC
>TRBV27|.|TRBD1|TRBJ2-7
CASSPRQGSYEQYF
TGTGCCAGCAGTCCCAGACAGGGATCCTACGAGCAGTACTTC
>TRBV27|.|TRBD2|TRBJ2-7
CASASRGVTSAEQYF
TGTGCCAGCGCCAGTAGGGGGGTGACTAGCGCCGAGCAGTACTTC
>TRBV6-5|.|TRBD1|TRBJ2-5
CASSMTGKETQYF
TGTGCCAGCAGCATGACAGGGAAAGAGACCCAGTACTTC
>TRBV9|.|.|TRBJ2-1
CASSVIGSASSYNEQFF
TGTGCCAGCAGCGTAATCGGGAGTGCTAGCTCCTACAATGAGCAGTTCTTC
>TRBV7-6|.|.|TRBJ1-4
CASSLTPGQRNEKLFF
TGTGCCAGCAGCTTAACTCCGGGACAAAGGAATGAAAAACTGTTTTTT
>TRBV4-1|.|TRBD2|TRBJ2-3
CASSRWASGRADTQYF
TGCGCCAGCAGCCGATGGGCTAGCGGGAGGGCAGATACGCAGTATTTT
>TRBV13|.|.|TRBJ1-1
CASSPRALDTEAFF
TGTGCCAGCAGCCCCAGGGCGTTGGACACTGAAGCTTTCTTT
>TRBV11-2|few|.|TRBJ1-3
CASSLSRSGNTIYF
TGTGCCAGCAGCTTATCCCGATCTGGAAACACCATATATTTT
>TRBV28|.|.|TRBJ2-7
CASSFSFGPRQYF
TGTGCCAGCAGTTTCTCCTTCGGTCCACGGCAGTACTTC
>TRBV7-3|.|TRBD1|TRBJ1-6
CANLTGGRTNSPLHF
TGTGCCAACCTAACAGGGGGAAGGACCAATTCACCCCTCCACTTT
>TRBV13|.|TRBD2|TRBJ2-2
CASSFWLAGGPASNTGELFF
TGTGCCAGCAGCTTCTGGCTAGCGGGAGGGCCTGCGTCGAACACCGGGGAGCTGTTTTTT
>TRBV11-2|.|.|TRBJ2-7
CASSLGLLEQYF
TGTGCCAGCAGCTTAGGGTTATTAGAGCAGTACTTC
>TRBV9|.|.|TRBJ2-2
CASSETANTGELFF
TGTGCCAGCAGCGAGACAGCGAACACCGGGGAGCTGTTTTTT
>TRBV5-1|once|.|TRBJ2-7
CASSPLGAGSYEQYF
TGCGCCAGCAGTCCACTCGGGGCGGGATCCTACGAGCAGTACTTC
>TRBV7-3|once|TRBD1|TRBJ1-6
CASSRGTGTLHF
TGTGCCAGCAGCCGCGGGACAGGGACACTCCACTTT
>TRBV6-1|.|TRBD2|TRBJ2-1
CASRIAGVYSAEQFF
TGTGCCAGCAGGATAGCGGGAGTGTATTCCGCCGAGCAGTTCTTC
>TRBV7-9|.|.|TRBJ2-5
CASSLGIHQETQYF
TGTGCCAGCAGCCTGGGGATCCATCAAGAGACCCAGTACTTC
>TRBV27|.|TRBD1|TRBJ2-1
CASNTGPGQGFYEQFF
TGTGCCAGCAATACAGGACCGGGACAGGGGTTCTATGAGCAGTTCTTC
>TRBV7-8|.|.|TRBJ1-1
CASSLLPGVAEAFF
TGTGCCAGCAGCTTGCTCCCGGGGGTCGCTGAAGCTTTCTTT
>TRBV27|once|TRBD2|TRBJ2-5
CASSSYSLAGKQETQYF
TGTGCCAGCAGTTCATACTCACTAGCGGGAAAACAAGAGACCCAGTACTTC
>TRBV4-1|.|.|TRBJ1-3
CASTRDPGNSGNTIYF
TGCGCCAGCACCCGCGATCCGGGGAACTCTGGAAACACCATATATTTT